The 3 T cell receptor beta chains presented below share a single source sample, sequenced in a study of blood T cells in healthy people across ages. Alongside a J-beta primer mix, a sample-barcoded 5' primer served in a second PCR lasting about 7 to 11 cycles. TCRdb re-derived calls from the 5' RACE reads in MiXCR, one entry per CDR3 protein. The sample has around 1,500,000 distinct CDR3 sequences, around 39% seen once. The specimen was blood. Source of these receptors: a young woman in good health.

V and J are TRBV6-5 and TRBJ2-7; TRBD1 matches 10 bases. The CDR3 sequence is 12 residues long. V trimming: 6 bases; J trimming: 7 bases; junction bases outside the gene matches: 3. Germline CDR1 and CDR2: MNHEY and SVGAGI. CDR3 loop: CASRPGQGEQYF. DNA of the CDR3: TGTGCCAGCAGACCGGGACAGGGGGAGCAGTACTTC.

J is TRBJ1-2 and V is TRBV11-2; possibly TRBD1 for D (5 bases). The CDR3 consists of 15 residues. V was shortened by 0 bases and J by 0 bases, with 8 bases between the two germline ends. In germline, CDR1 is SGHAT, CDR2 FQNNGV. CDR3 loop: CASSLEGASNYGYTF. The CDR3 nucleotides read TGTGCCAGCAGCTTAGAAGGGGCGTCTAACTATGGCTACACCTTC.

The rearrangement links TRBV20-1 to TRBJ2-1, with 8 positions matching TRBD2. CDR3 length: 14 residues. The germline V gene encodes CDR1 DFQATT and CDR2 SNEGSKA (reference sequence). Unmatched junction bases numbered 13, after V lost 6 bases and J lost 9 bases. The CDR3 is CSAPPDGGRFEQFF. DNA of the CDR3: TGCAGTGCCCCCCCGGATGGCGGGAGGTTTGAGCAGTTCTTC.